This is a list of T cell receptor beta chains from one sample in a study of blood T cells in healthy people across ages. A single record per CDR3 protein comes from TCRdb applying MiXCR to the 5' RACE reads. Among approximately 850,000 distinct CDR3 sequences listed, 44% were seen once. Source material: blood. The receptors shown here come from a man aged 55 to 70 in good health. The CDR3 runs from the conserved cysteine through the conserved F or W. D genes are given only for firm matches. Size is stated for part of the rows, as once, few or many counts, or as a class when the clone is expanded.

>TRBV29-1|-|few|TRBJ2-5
TGCAGCGTCTGGGGGGCCCCAGAGACCCAGTACTTC
CSVWGAPETQYF
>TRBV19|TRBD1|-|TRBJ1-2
TGTGCCAGTAGTACGGACAGGGGATCGGGCTATGGCTACACCTTC
CASSTDRGSGYGYTF
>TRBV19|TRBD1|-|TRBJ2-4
TGTGCCAGTAGTAGAGGGAGACCGGGACAGGGAGCCAAAAACATTCAGTACTTC
CASSRGRPGQGAKNIQYF
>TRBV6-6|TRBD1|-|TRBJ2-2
TGTGCCAGCAGCAAACAAATCGGACAGGGATACACCGGGGAGCTGTTTTTT
CASSKQIGQGYTGELFF
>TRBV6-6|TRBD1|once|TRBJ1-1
TGTGCCAGCAGCCCAACTGGACAGGGGGCCTGGACCTGGCCTTTCTTT
CASSPTGQGAWTWPFF
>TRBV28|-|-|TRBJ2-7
TGTGCCAGCAGTTTTGGGACACCGGGCGAGCAGTACTTC
CASSFGTPGEQYF
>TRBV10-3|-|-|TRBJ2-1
TGTGCCATCAGTGACCTAGGAACTAGCTCCTACAATGAGCAGTTCTTC
CAISDLGTSSYNEQFF
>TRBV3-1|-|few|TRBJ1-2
TGTGCCAGCAGCCAAGATGGGCAGGTTTACTATGGCTACACCTTC
CASSQDGQVYYGYTF
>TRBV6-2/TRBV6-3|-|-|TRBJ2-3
TGTGCCAGCAGTTACGAAACAGATACGCAGTATTTT
CASSYETDTQYF
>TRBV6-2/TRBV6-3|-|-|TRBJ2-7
TGTGCCAGCAGTTACTCCCCGGGAGCTGCAGGGACCTACGAGCAGTACTTC
CASSYSPGAAGTYEQYF